The 32 T cell receptor beta chains below come from one sample, sequenced in a study of blood T cell repertoires in COVID-19. This table comes from immunoSEQ multiplex PCR, and its TCRdb copy is limited to in-frame clones, with some not included. This sample has about 250,000 clones, with approximately 82% found just once. Sequences were obtained from peripheral blood. The origin of the receptors is a man aged 40-49 years with active or convalescent COVID-19.

The gene calls are TRBV7-9 and TRBJ1-1, with 7 bases identical to TRBD1. CDR3 length equals 14 residues. From germline, CDR1 is SEHNR and CDR2 FQNEAQ (reference sequence). Trimming cost V 5 bases and J 1 base; bases outside gene matches: 4. The CDR3 protein is CASSQGTENTEAFF. CDR3 nucleotides: TGTGCCAGCAGCCAGGGGACAGAGAACACTGAAGCTTTCTTT.

The sample holds one count of this clone. The sample holds other DNA sequences that translate to the same CDR3. This sequence joins TRBV6-5 and TRBJ1-1, with 9 bases lining up with TRBD1. The V and J ends lost 2 bases and 5 bases, in that order; junction bases with no gene match: 6. The CDR3 has 15 amino acids. The germline V gene has CDR1 MNHEY and CDR2 SVGAGI. This CDR3 is CASSYGTGGSTEAFF. CDR3 nucleotides: TGTGCCAGCAGTTACGGAACAGGGGGCTCAACTGAAGCTTTCTTT.

This chain connects TRBV20-1 to TRBJ1-2, with D possibly being TRBD1 (5 bases). Germline V lookup: CDR1 DFQATT, CDR2 SNEGSKA (reference sequence). V was cut by 3 bases and J by 7 bases, with 12 bases left in between. The CDR3 extends over 12 amino acids. CDR3: CSASGGAVGYTF. The CDR3, as DNA: TGCAGTGCTAGTGGCGGGGCAGTTGGCTACACCTTC.

The chain carries TRBV30 and TRBJ2-7, with D possibly being TRBD1 (5 bases). Germline V gene sequence: CDR1 GTSNPN, CDR2 SVGIG (reference sequence). V shed 5 bases and J shed 4 bases, with 9 bases lying between them. The CDR3 loop spans 11 amino acids. The DNA for the CDR3 is TGTGCCTGGGCCCAGGGTTACGAGCAGTACTTC. This sequence encodes CAWAQGYEQYF. Variable domain in full (rest from reference TRBV30 and TRBJ2-7): SQTIHQWPATLVQPVGSPLSLECTVEGTSNPNLYWYRQAAGRGLQLLFYSVGIGQISSEVPQNLSASRPQDRQFILSSKKLLLSDSGFYLCAWAQGYEQYFGPGTRLTVT.

The chain uses TRBV7-6 and TRBJ2-2, with 7 nucleotides matching TRBD1. V dropped 3 bases and J dropped 1; count of bases not matched to a gene: 2. Germline V gene data show CDR1 as SGHVS and CDR2 as FNYEAQ. The CDR3 totals 15 residues. CDR3 coding DNA: TGTGCCAGCAGCTTTCGGACAGGGAACACCGGGGAGCTGTTTTTT. Translated: CASSFRTGNTGELFF.

CDR3 in amino acids: CASSPGVMNTEAFF. The CDR3 DNA reads as TGTGCCAGCAGCCCAGGGGTTATGAACACTGAAGCTTTCTTT. The chain couples TRBV7-2 to TRBJ1-1; possibly TRBD1 for D (6 bases). V was cut by 5 bases and J by 0 bases, with 10 bases left in between. CDR3 length: 14 residues. Looked up from germline, CDR1 is SGHTA and CDR2 is FQGNSA.

The V call is TRBV11-3, the J call TRBJ2-2; TRBD2 aligns across 8 bases. V shed 7 bases, J shed 5 bases, and the junction held 12 bases outside the gene matches. Per the germline V gene, CDR1 is SGHNT and CDR2 is YENEEA. CDR3 length: 16 amino acids. The CDR3 sequence is CASTKAGTSSTGELFF. CDR3 DNA sequence: TGTGCCAGCACCAAAGCCGGGACTAGTTCAACCGGGGAGCTGTTTTTT.

The chain employs TRBV19 and TRBJ2-7, with TRBD1 identical over 7 bases. Germline V gives CDR1 LNHDA, CDR2 SQIVND (reference sequence). J lost 6 bases, V lost 9 bases, and 17 bases had no gene match. This CDR3 is built from 15 residues. The CDR3 region is CASRIRAGGSAEQYF. As DNA, the CDR3 is TGTGCCAGCCGTATCCGCGCAGGGGGTTCTGCCGAGCAGTACTTC.

The genes are TRBV24-1 and TRBJ2-1, with TRBD1 matching 8 bases. This CDR3 comprises 13 residues. V gave up 4 bases and J gave up 15 bases; unmatched junction bases: 10. The V gene's germline CDR1 is KGHDR and CDR2 SFDVKD. CDR3 in DNA: TGTGCCACCAGTGACCCTGGACAGGGTCGATGGTTCTTC. Translating it yields CATSDPGQGRWFF.

The V gene is TRBV11-3, the J gene TRBJ1-1; D gene unclear. The germline CDR1 and CDR2 sequences are SGHNT and YENEEA. Trimming removed 1 base from V and 3 bases from J, with 9 bases in between. This CDR3 is built from 14 residues. CDR3 protein: CASSLGDLDTEAFF. CDR3 nucleotide sequence: TGTGCCAGCAGCTTAGGAGATTTGGACACTGAAGCTTTCTTT. Together with reference TRBV11-3 and TRBJ1-1, the CDR3 gives the full variable domain: EAGVVQSPRYKIIEKKQPVAFWCNPISGHNTLYWYLQNLGQGPELLIRYENEEAVDDSQLPKDRFSAERLKGVDSTLKIQPAELGDSAVYLCASSLGDLDTEAFFGQGTRLTVV.

V usage is TRBV28 and J usage is TRBJ2-7, with D unclear. Per the germline V gene, CDR1 is MDHEN and CDR2 is SYDVKM. CDR3 size: 13 residues. Trimming removed 7 bases at V and 7 bases at J, with 17 bases between. The CDR3 here is CASTPTVVLEQYF. The DNA for the CDR3 is TGTGCCAGCACCCCTACTGTAGTCCTAGAGCAGTACTTC.

V gene TRBV6-5 combines with J gene TRBJ2-2, with TRBD1 matching over 7 bases. The CDR3 runs to 14 residues. The germline gives CDR1 MNHEY, CDR2 SVGAGI. J gave up 3 bases and V 6 bases, and 4 bases lay outside the gene matches. CDR3 coding DNA: TGTGCCAGCAGACTGGGACAGTACACCGGGGAGCTGTTTTTT. This sequence encodes CASRLGQYTGELFF.

This chain joins TRBV11-3 and TRBJ2-3, with D perhaps matching TRBD1 (5 bases). The germline V gene encodes CDR1 SGHNT and CDR2 YENEEA. CDR3 size: 17 residues. Trimming stripped 5 bases from V and 2 bases from J, with 20 bases between. As DNA, the CDR3 is TGTGCCAGCAGCGTAAATGAAATAGGGGCCTTCACAGATACGCAGTATTTT. The encoded protein is CASSVNEIGAFTDTQYF.

The J gene is TRBJ1-3, the V gene TRBV19, with a possible D match to TRBD1 (6 bases). CDR3 length equals 18 residues. Trimming stripped 3 bases from V and 4 bases from J, with 22 bases between. CDR1 is LNHDA, CDR2 SQIVND, per germline (reference sequence). CDR3 in DNA: TGTGCCAGTAGTATCTCAGGGGCTCGGGGAGATCCCGGAAACACCATATATTTT. Protein product: CASSISGARGDPGNTIYF.

This chain joins TRBV9 and TRBJ2-1, with D perhaps TRBD2 (5 bases). This CDR3 is 16 amino acids long. The V end was cut by 0 bases, the J end by 3 bases, with 13 bases between. CDR1 SGDLS and CDR2 YYNGEE come from the germline V gene. CDR3 nucleotides: TGTGCCAGCAGCGTAGAGGGCGGGTTGGGCTACAATGAGCAGTTCTTC. It codes for CASSVEGGLGYNEQFF. Full variable domain (remainder filled in from reference TRBV9 and TRBJ2-1): DSGVTQTPKHLITATGQRVTLRCSPRSGDLSVYWYQQSLDQGLQFLIQYYNGEERAKGNILERFSAQQFPDLHSELNLSSLELGDSALYFCASSVEGGLGYNEQFFGPGTRLTVL.

This clone was seen once. The chain combines TRBV4-2 with TRBJ2-7, with 8 bases aligning to TRBD1. Per the germline V gene, CDR1 is LGHNA and CDR2 is YNFKEQ. Trimming took 1 base from V and 6 from J; bases not matched to a gene: 8. The CDR3 contains 15 residues. CDR3 region: CASSQAGQVNPEQYF. The CDR3 DNA sequence: TGTGCCAGCAGCCAAGCGGGACAGGTGAATCCCGAGCAGTACTTC.

This sequence joins TRBV12-3 or TRBV12-4 and TRBJ2-3, with a tentative D call TRBD1 (5 bases). With 8 bases removed from V and 5 bases from J, the gap between germline ends came to 14 bases. CDR3 length: 13 amino acids. CDR3 in DNA: TGTGCCAGCGCCGAGACAGCTTTAGATACGCAGTATTTT. Protein sequence: CASAETALDTQYF.

The V gene is TRBV5-1, the J gene TRBJ2-7; tentative D call: TRBD1 (5 bases). The CDR3 covers 14 residues. From germline, CDR1 is SGHRS and CDR2 YFSETQ. Trimming stripped 0 bases from V and 2 bases from J, with 9 bases between. The CDR3 spells CASSLGGDPYEQYF. CDR3 nucleotides: TGCGCCAGCAGCTTGGGGGGCGATCCCTACGAGCAGTACTTC. Drawing the rest from reference TRBV5-1 and TRBJ2-7, the complete variable domain is KAGVTQTPRYLIKTRGQQVTLSCSPISGHRSVSWYQQTPGQGLQFLFEYFSETQRNKGNFPGRFSGRQFSNSRSEMNVSTLELGDSALYLCASSLGGDPYEQYFGPGTRLTVT.

The chain links TRBV3-1 (or the pseudogene TRBV3-2) to TRBJ1-1, with 9 bases identical to TRBD1. The CDR3 sequence is 14 residues long. V dropped 7 bases and J dropped 4; count of bases not matched to a gene: 7. In germline, CDR1 is LGHDT, CDR2 YNNKEL (reference sequence). This CDR3 is CASTSRQGGTEAFF. Written as DNA, the CDR3 is TGTGCCAGCACCTCAAGACAGGGGGGCACTGAAGCTTTCTTT.

This clone was observed a few times. This chain joins TRBV7-9 and TRBJ1-3, with a possible D match to TRBD1 (5 bases). CDR1 and CDR2 from the germline V gene are SEHNR and FQNEAQ (reference sequence). The germline V and J ends were trimmed by 1 base and 3 bases, with 13 bases remaining between them. This CDR3 spans 16 amino acids. The chain's CDR3 is CASSLGGVRGGNTIYF. The CDR3 DNA reads TGTGCCAGCAGCTTAGGGGGCGTGAGAGGTGGAAACACCATATATTTT.

The J gene is TRBJ1-1, the V gene TRBV29-1, with 9 bases matching TRBD1. The CDR3 is made up of 14 amino acids. Germline loops: CDR1 SQVTM, CDR2 ANQGSEA. After removal of 5 bases from V and 7 bases from J, the junction contained 11 bases not matched to a gene. CDR3 sequence (DNA): TGCAGCGTTACAGGGGGCGGGTTCTGGAATGAAGCTTTCTTT. Amino acids: CSVTGGGFWNEAFF. Variable domain in full (rest from reference TRBV29-1 and TRBJ1-1): SAVISQKPSRDICQRGTSLTIQCQVDSQVTMMFWYRQQPGQSLTLIATANQGSEATYESGFVIDKFPISRPNLTFSTLTVSNMSPEDSSIYLCSVTGGGFWNEAFFGQGTRLTVV.

The rearrangement joins TRBV15 to TRBJ1-3; tentative D call: TRBD1 (5 bases). The CDR3 has 16 residues. The ends were cut back, 3 bases at V and 3 bases at J, with 15 bases in the middle. Per germline, CDR1 LNHNV and CDR2 YYDKDF (reference sequence). This CDR3 is CATSRVQVNLGNTIYF. CDR3 sequence (DNA): TGTGCCACCAGCAGGGTACAGGTTAACCTTGGAAACACCATATATTTT.

The chain is built from TRBV30 and TRBJ1-3; weak D call: TRBD1 (6 bases). The CDR3 is 14 amino acids. Trimming removed 5 bases from V and 0 bases from J, with 11 bases in between. Germline values: CDR1 GTSNPN, CDR2 SVGIG (reference sequence). The CDR3 loop is CAWRQDHSGNTIYF. The CDR3 bases are TGTGCCTGGCGACAGGACCACTCTGGAAACACCATATATTTT.

The chain couples TRBV5-1 to TRBJ2-1; tentative D call: TRBD2 (6 bases). From germline, CDR1 is SGHRS and CDR2 YFSETQ. Between the trimmed V and J ends, which lost 4 bases and 6 bases, there was a span of 14 bases. This CDR3 is built from 14 residues. CDR3 in DNA: TGCGCCAGCAGCCCCCGGGAGACTGCCAATGAGCAGTTCTTC. The encoded protein is CASSPRETANEQFF.

The genes are TRBV7-9 and TRBJ2-7, with TRBD1 matching 9 bases. CDR3 length: 14 amino acids. Germline V gives CDR1 SEHNR, CDR2 FQNEAQ (reference sequence). J lost 5 bases, V lost 4 bases, and 6 bases had no gene match. CDR3 protein: CASSWTGEVDEQYF. CDR3 coding DNA: TGTGCCAGCAGCTGGACAGGGGAGGTCGACGAGCAGTACTTC.

The J gene is TRBJ2-1, the V gene TRBV5-1, with TRBD2 as a possible D gene (6 bases). The CDR3 has 15 residues. Per the germline V gene, CDR1 is SGHRS and CDR2 is YFSETQ. V was cut by 7 bases and J by 0 bases, with 14 bases left in between. CDR3 nucleotide sequence: TGCGCCAGCGGCGATGGGGGAGGCTCCTACAATGAGCAGTTCTTC. Translation gives CASGDGGGSYNEQFF.

This chain links TRBV2 with TRBJ1-6; D remains unclear. Germline V gene lookup returns CDR1 SNHLY and CDR2 FYNNEI. The CDR3 consists of 16 residues. V lost 0 bases and J 6 bases, leaving 12 bases between the germline ends. The CDR3 coding sequence is TGTGCCAGCAGTGAAGCGCTTGGGGAGGGTAATTCACCCCTCCACTTT. Protein product: CASSEALGEGNSPLHF.

J is TRBJ2-3 and V is TRBV3-1 (or the pseudogene TRBV3-2), with TRBD1 identical over 7 bases. CDR1 LGHDT and CDR2 YNNKEL come from the germline V gene (reference sequence). This CDR3 has 13 amino acids. The J segment lost 9 bases and the V segment lost 0 bases, leaving 3 bases of the junction unmatched. DNA for the CDR3: TGTGCCAGCAGCCAAGATGGGGACAGCACGCAGTATTTT. Its protein product is CASSQDGDSTQYF.

As regards this clone: The sample contains more than one DNA sequence encoding this CDR3. This chain connects TRBV7-3 to TRBJ2-2; 7 bases are shared with TRBD1. The CDR3 has 15 residues. From germline, CDR1 is SGHTA and CDR2 FQGTGA. V trimming: 3 bases; J trimming: 6 bases; junction bases outside the gene matches: 7. CDR3: CASSLRQGGAGELFF. CDR3 bases: TGTGCCAGCAGCTTGAGACAGGGTGGGGCCGGGGAGCTGTTTTTT.

The chain uses TRBV5-1 and TRBJ2-5; 7 positions match TRBD1. V lost 4 bases, J lost 5 bases, and 11 bases stayed unmatched. CDR3 size: 15 residues. Germline CDR1 SGHRS, CDR2 YFSETQ. The CDR3 DNA follows: TGCGCCAGCAGCGCCGGACAGGCCGGGCAGGAGACCCAGTACTTC. As protein: CASSAGQAGQETQYF.

The chain carries TRBV7-9 and TRBJ2-5; maybe TRBD1 (7 bases). The CDR3 is 13 amino acids. V lost 8 bases to trimming and J lost 1 base, with 11 bases between them. Looked up from germline, CDR1 is SEHNR and CDR2 is FQNEAQ (reference sequence). CDR3 loop: CASGGTVQETQYF. The CDR3 coding sequence is TGTGCCAGCGGCGGGACAGTCCAAGAGACCCAGTACTTC.

V usage is TRBV9 and J usage is TRBJ1-1, with TRBD1 identical over 7 bases. The CDR3 is 17 residues long. Losses at the gene ends were 0 bases for V and 0 bases for J; bases not matched to a gene: 8. Looked up from germline, CDR1 is SGDLS and CDR2 is YYNGEE. The CDR3 reads CASSVDVGGLMNTEAFF. The CDR3, as DNA: TGTGCCAGCAGCGTAGATGTAGGGGGCCTCATGAACACTGAAGCTTTCTTT.